The 8 T cell receptor beta chains in this list originate from one sample, sequenced in a study of naive and memory T cell subsets. General study points: A few larger clonotypes appeared in naive repertoires, especially CD8, possibly memory cells re-expressing CD45RA.

Their target antigens are unknown. The beta constant-region primer was an equimolar mix of two oligonucleotides covering TRBC1 and TRBC2. Four rounds of PCR amplified the ligated cDNA using nested alpha and beta constant-region primers plus SP2. MiXCR, applied by TCRdb to the UMI-ligation and nested PCR reads, yields one record per CDR3 protein. The sample has 98,000 or so distinct CDR3 sequences; around 11% are singletons. Source material: naive CD4+ T cells from blood. All receptors derive from a human donor in good health.

CDR3 region: CASRISKGVNGQPQHF. The CDR3, as DNA: TGTGCCAGCAGAATTAGTAAGGGGGTTAACGGTCAGCCCCAGCATTTT. The chain employs TRBV2 and TRBJ1-5; D is perhaps TRBD1 (6 bases). The CDR3 length is 16 residues. The germline V gene encodes CDR1 SNHLY and CDR2 FYNNEI. V lost 6 bases and J 6 bases, leaving 21 bases between the germline ends. The full variable domain, completed using reference TRBV2 and TRBJ1-5, is EPEVTQTPSHQVTQMGQEVILRCVPISNHLYFYWYRQILGQKVEFLVSFYNNEISEKSEIFDDQFSVERPDGSNFTLKIRSTKLEDSAMYFCASRISKGVNGQPQHFGDGTRLSIL.

The chain employs TRBV20-1 and TRBJ1-1, with D uncertain. Per the germline V gene, CDR1 is DFQATT and CDR2 is SNEGSKA (reference sequence). Trimming removed 0 bases at V and 9 bases at J, with 14 bases between. This CDR3 comprises 13 residues. Written as DNA, the CDR3 is TGCAGTGCTAGAGATCAATTGGGGAATAAAGCTTTCTTT. Its protein product is CSARDQLGNKAFF.

This clonotype was recorded many times. The chain combines TRBV9 with TRBJ1-6, with no clear D. Trimming pared 4 bases from V and 5 bases from J, leaving 10 bases between. Germline V lookup: CDR1 SGDLS, CDR2 YYNGEE. This CDR3 is 14 amino acids long. The CDR3: CASSPDTHNSPLHF. In DNA form, the CDR3 reads TGTGCCAGCAGCCCCGACACACATAATTCACCCCTCCACTTT.

This clonotype appeared once. Just one base apart from a much larger clone, this may be a read error. V usage is TRBV4-3 and J usage is TRBJ2-5, with TRBD1 matching over 9 bases. Germline lookup yields CDR1 LGHNA and CDR2 YSLEER. J lost 5 bases, V lost 8 bases, and 12 bases had no gene match. This CDR3 is built from 15 residues. Written as DNA, the CDR3 is TGCGCCAGCTCTCTAGGGGGACAGGGAAGCGAGACCCAGTACTTC. Translated, it gives CASSLGGQGSETQYF.

Ten or more counts support this clonotype. The rearrangement links TRBV11-2 to TRBJ2-5, with D possibly TRBD1 on 6 matching bases. Germline V gene sequence: CDR1 SGHAT, CDR2 FQNNGV. This CDR3 is 17 amino acids long. The ends were cut back, 2 bases at V and 0 bases at J, with 16 bases in the middle. CDR3: CASSLRTANNHQETQYF. The CDR3 DNA follows: TGTGCCAGCAGCTTAAGGACAGCGAATAACCACCAAGAGACCCAGTACTTC.

This clonotype was seen only a few times. This chain links TRBV18 with TRBJ2-3; D is ambiguous. Looked up from germline, CDR1 is KGHSH and CDR2 is LQKENI. Trimming stripped 2 bases from V and 4 bases from J, with 4 bases between. The CDR3 totals 12 residues. The CDR3 nucleotides are TGTGCCAGCTCACCAACCGCAGATACGCAGTATTTT. It translates to CASSPTADTQYF.

This clonotype appeared many times. J is TRBJ2-2 and V is TRBV7-2; D perhaps matches TRBD1 (6 bases). The germline V and J ends were trimmed by 6 bases and 4 bases, with 15 bases remaining between them. Germline CDR1 is SGHTA and CDR2 is FQGNSA. This CDR3 region has 15 residues. CDR3 in amino acids: CASRRTTGITGELFF. CDR3 in DNA: TGTGCCAGCAGGCGTACTACAGGGATCACCGGGGAGCTGTTTTTT.

The CDR3 sequence: CASSYLGGGPQHF. The DNA of the CDR3 is TGTGCCAGCAGTTATCTGGGGGGAGGGCCCCAGCATTTT. This chain uses TRBV12-3 or TRBV12-4 with TRBJ1-5; weak D call: TRBD1 (5 bases). The CDR3 is 13 amino acids. V shed 4 bases and J shed 9 bases, with 13 bases lying between them.